Below, 29 T cell receptor beta chains from the same sample are listed, as sequenced in a study of identical twins. From the 5' RACE reads, TCRdb called clonotypes with MiXCR, one entry per CDR3 protein. Of 520,000 or so distinct CDR3 sequences in the sample, 20% to 25% are singletons; the top ten hold 0.75% to 0.95%. The same data also contributed to another study, on T cells expressing NK-cell markers.

Sequencing used CD4+ T cells sorted from blood. Source of these receptors: a woman between 18 and 30 years old in good health.

The V gene is TRBV20-1, the J gene TRBJ2-7; 16 bases match TRBD2. V lost 4 bases to trimming and J lost 4 bases; unmatched junction nucleotides: 7. CDR1 is DFQATT and CDR2 is SNEGSKA in the germline V gene (reference sequence). The CDR3 contains 16 residues. This CDR3 is CSATGTSGREGYEQYF. The CDR3, as DNA: TGCAGTGCTACCGGGACTAGCGGGAGGGAAGGGTACGAGCAGTACTTC.

This clonotype was detected only a few times. The chain recombines TRBV11-3 with TRBJ1-3, with D unclear. The V gene lost 3 bases and the J gene lost 4 bases, with 10 bases spanning the gap. From germline, CDR1 is SGHNT and CDR2 YENEEA. The CDR3 runs to 14 residues. CDR3 DNA: TGTGCCAGCAGCTTCGCCCGATCGGGAAACACCATATATTTT. Protein: CASSFARSGNTIYF.

Only a few counts were recorded for this clonotype. The chain employs TRBV20-1 and TRBJ2-5; D ambiguous. V lost 6 bases and J 4 bases, leaving 6 bases between the germline ends. Looked up from germline, CDR1 is DFQATT and CDR2 is SNEGSKA (reference sequence). This CDR3 is 10 amino acids long. The CDR3 DNA reads as TGCAGTGCCTCATTAGAGACCCAGTACTTC. Protein product: CSASLETQYF.

The chain recombines TRBV27 with TRBJ2-2; possible D gene TRBD1, 5 bases. The CDR3 runs to 11 residues. The V end lost 4 bases, the J end lost 10 bases, and 7 bases lay between the germline ends. CDR1 is MNHEY and CDR2 is SMNVEV in the germline V gene (reference sequence). The CDR3 protein is CASSSRVELFF. The CDR3, as DNA: TGTGCCAGCAGTTCCAGGGTGGAGCTGTTTTTT.

This clonotype was seen a handful of times. The chain employs TRBV5-1 and TRBJ1-1; D is undetermined. V lost 0 bases to trimming and J lost 4 bases, with 13 bases between them. The CDR3 totals 15 residues. CDR1 and CDR2 from the germline V gene are SGHRS and YFSETQ. CDR3 DNA sequence: TGCGCCAGCAGCTTGGCGCCGTCGAAATTCACTGAAGCTTTCTTT. As protein: CASSLAPSKFTEAFF.

This clonotype turned up a few times. The rearrangement uses TRBV14 and TRBJ1-1, with 7 bases aligning to TRBD1. The CDR3 sequence is 16 residues long. The V and J ends lost 6 bases and 1 base, in that order; junction bases with no gene match: 11. Germline CDR1 SGHDN, CDR2 FVKESK. CDR3 sequence (DNA): TGTGCCAGCAGTCCTTGGGACAGAACCCCGAACACTGAAGCTTTCTTT. It specifies CASSPWDRTPNTEAFF.

V and J are TRBV5-5 and TRBJ2-7; D not resolved. This CDR3 comprises 15 residues. The V and J ends lost 1 base and 1 base respectively, with 12 bases between them. CDR1 and CDR2 from the germline V gene are SGHKS and YYEKEE (reference sequence). CDR3 DNA: TGTGCCAGCAGCTTGATGGGCGGCTATTCCTACGAGCAGTACTTC. Translation: CASSLMGGYSYEQYF.

This sequence joins TRBV18 and TRBJ2-7; D gene uncertain. The length of the CDR3 is 14 residues. Trimming removed 2 bases at V and 7 bases at J, with 15 bases between. Germline V gene lookup returns CDR1 KGHSH and CDR2 LQKENI. The CDR3 region is CASSPTDPPEEQYF. DNA of the CDR3: TGTGCCAGCTCACCAACAGATCCACCCGAAGAGCAGTACTTC.

The chain links TRBV6-1 to TRBJ1-5; 7 bases are shared with TRBD1. The germline V gene has CDR1 MNHNS and CDR2 SASEGT. CDR3 length: 16 residues. The V and J ends lost 5 bases and 4 bases, in that order; junction bases with no gene match: 11. The CDR3 region has the DNA TGTGCCAGCAGTCGCCTACCAGGACAGGAGAATCAGCCCCAGCATTTT. Its protein is CASSRLPGQENQPQHF.

This clonotype showed up just a few times. This sequence joins TRBV12-3 or TRBV12-4 and TRBJ2-2; D not certain. Trimming left V 5 bases short and J 8 bases short, with 12 bases between. The CDR3 has 13 amino acids. CDR3 DNA: TGTGCCAGCAGTCCTTACGCCTCTGGGGAGCTGTTTTTT. It is translated as CASSPYASGELFF.

The CDR3 is CASSPPGGRGYNEQFF. CDR3 in DNA: TGTGCCAGCAGCCCCCCAGGGGGCCGGGGCTACAATGAGCAGTTCTTC. The V gene is TRBV3-1, the J gene TRBJ2-1, with 8 bases aligning to TRBD1. CDR1 and CDR2 from the germline V gene are LGHDT and YNNKEL (reference sequence). This CDR3 is built from 16 residues. V shed 4 bases and J 3 bases; nucleotides not matched to a gene: 8.

This clonotype was picked up a small number of times. The genes are TRBV6-1 and TRBJ1-1; tentatively, D is TRBD1 (5 bases). Trimming removed 7 bases at V and 3 bases at J, with 21 bases between. The CDR3 contains 16 residues. The germline CDR1 and CDR2 sequences are MNHNS and SASEGT. Written as DNA, the CDR3 is TGTGCCAGCACCGGGACTTATTCACCCGTGGACACTGAAGCTTTCTTT. Its translation is CASTGTYSPVDTEAFF.

This clonotype has a handful of counts. The genes are TRBV29-1 and TRBJ1-1; possibly TRBD1 for D (5 bases). This CDR3 has 14 residues. Trimming left V 4 bases short and J 3 bases short, with 15 bases between. CDR1 SQVTM and CDR2 ANQGSEA come from the germline V gene. CDR3 coding DNA: TGCAGCGTTGGGGTGAGGGGACTGTACACTGAAGCTTTCTTT. Its translation: CSVGVRGLYTEAFF.

This clonotype turned up a few times. The chain has TRBV6-1 and TRBJ1-1; TRBD1 agrees at 7 bases. Trimming removed 7 bases from V and 3 bases from J; junction bases left unmatched: 17. Germline assignment: CDR1 MNHNS and CDR2 SASEGT. The length of the CDR3 is 17 residues. The CDR3: CASIRYRTGSRDTEAFF. DNA for the CDR3: TGTGCCAGCATCCGATACCGGACAGGCTCAAGGGACACTGAAGCTTTCTTT.

In this sample, this clonotype turned up a few times. The rearrangement uses TRBV6-1 and TRBJ2-5; TRBD2 is a possible D gene (5 bases). V was pared by 5 bases and J by 5 bases, with 15 bases between. Germline-derived CDR1 and CDR2 are MNHNS and SASEGT. The CDR3 contains 14 residues. Here the CDR3 reads CASSPDYPLETQYF. The CDR3 DNA is TGTGCCAGCAGTCCAGACTATCCCCTCGAGACCCAGTACTTC.

This chain joins TRBV12-3 or TRBV12-4 and TRBJ1-2, with no clear D. Deletions cut 4 bases from V and 2 bases from J, with 14 bases between. The CDR3 has 15 residues. The CDR3 nucleotides read TGTGCCAGCAGTTCCCCGAGAATTGCCAACTATGGCTACACCTTC. This sequence encodes CASSSPRIANYGYTF.

The CDR3 is CASSEKVAGDRRTQYF. The DNA for the CDR3 is TGCGCCAGCAGTGAGAAGGTAGCGGGGGATCGGAGGACGCAGTATTTT. The chain links TRBV10-2 to TRBJ2-3; 9 nucleotides line up with TRBD2. CDR1 and CDR2 from the germline V gene are WSHSY and SAAADI. The J segment lost 9 bases and the V segment lost 2 bases, leaving 12 bases of the junction unmatched. The CDR3 is 16 amino acids.

The V gene is TRBV6-5, the J gene TRBJ1-4; maybe TRBD1 (5 bases). There are 16 residues in the CDR3. V was trimmed by 0 bases and J by 10 bases, leaving 18 bases between them. Germline V gene data show CDR1 as MNHEY and CDR2 as SVGAGI. CDR3 in amino acids: CASSYSIPETGRKLFF. The CDR3 region has the DNA TGTGCCAGCAGTTACTCGATCCCCGAAACAGGACGAAAACTGTTTTTT.

This chain connects TRBV18 to TRBJ1-1; D may be TRBD1 (6 bases). CDR3 length: 15 residues. Germline V lookup: CDR1 KGHSH, CDR2 LQKENI. The V end lost 8 bases, the J end lost 4 bases, and 20 bases lay between the germline ends. CDR3 protein: CASHLQGGFSTEAFF. CDR3 DNA: TGTGCCAGCCACCTACAGGGAGGGTTTAGCACTGAAGCTTTCTTT.

The table lists this clonotype with a few counts. The chain links TRBV12-3 or TRBV12-4 to TRBJ2-5; no firm D call. CDR3 length equals 13 residues. V lost 3 bases to trimming and J lost 2 bases, with 7 bases between them. CDR3 DNA: TGTGCCAGCAGTTTTGCCTTACAAGAGACCCAGTACTTC. Its protein is CASSFALQETQYF.

This chain's CDR3 is CASTLQELETQYF. The CDR3 DNA reads as TGCGCCAGCACACTACAGGAGTTGGAGACCCAGTACTTC. The chain links TRBV5-1 to TRBJ2-5; D may be TRBD1 (5 bases). With 6 bases removed from V and 5 bases from J, the gap between germline ends came to 14 bases. The length of the CDR3 is 13 residues. CDR1 and CDR2 (germline): SGHRS, YFSETQ.

The rearrangement joins TRBV11-2 to TRBJ2-5, with a possible D match to TRBD1 (6 bases). The V gene lost 5 bases and the J gene lost 5 bases, with 18 bases spanning the gap. This CDR3 has 15 amino acids. Germline V gives CDR1 SGHAT, CDR2 FQNNGV. CDR3 protein: CASSPGKGEFETQYF. CDR3 DNA sequence: TGTGCCAGCAGCCCCGGCAAGGGGGAATTCGAGACCCAGTACTTC.

V and J are TRBV20-1 and TRBJ1-3; TRBD1 might be the D (5 bases). V was clipped by 7 bases and J by 3 bases, with 10 bases between them. From germline, CDR1 is DFQATT and CDR2 SNEGSKA (reference sequence). The CDR3 has 12 residues. DNA for the CDR3: TGCAGTGTAGGGGAGATTGGAAACACCATATATTTT. Its protein is CSVGEIGNTIYF.

This clonotype has more than one count but fewer than ten. The V gene is TRBV7-8, the J gene TRBJ1-1; D gene unclear. The V and J ends lost 3 bases and 7 bases respectively, with 9 bases between them. In germline, CDR1 is SGHVS, CDR2 FQNEAQ. The CDR3 contains 12 residues. The CDR3 nucleotides are TGTGCCAGCAGCTTCGGGGTATTTGAAGCTTTCTTT. Protein: CASSFGVFEAFF.

The chain links TRBV6-5 to TRBJ1-1, with D uncertain. The CDR3 covers 12 residues. V lost 6 bases and J 10 bases, leaving 15 bases between the germline ends. Germline V CDR1 and CDR2: MNHEY, SVGAGI. This chain's CDR3 is CASSPTRDTAFF. CDR3 coding DNA: TGTGCCAGCAGCCCGACTCGCGACACAGCTTTCTTT.

This rearrangement joins TRBV7-2 to TRBJ1-1; D not certain. Germline assignment: CDR1 SGHTA and CDR2 FQGNSA. V was cut by 1 base and J by 0 bases, with 9 bases left in between. The CDR3 runs to 15 residues. Here the CDR3 DNA reads TGTGCCAGCAGCTTAGTGTGGGGAGTGAACACTGAAGCTTTCTTT. Its protein is CASSLVWGVNTEAFF.

The table lists this clonotype with a few counts. The rearrangement joins TRBV7-9 to TRBJ1-2; 8 bases match TRBD1. The V gene's germline CDR1 is SEHNR and CDR2 FQNEAQ (reference sequence). Trimming removed 5 bases from V and 4 bases from J; junction bases left unmatched: 9. This CDR3 is 15 amino acids long. The CDR3 DNA sequence: TGTGCCAGCAGCCCCCGACAGGGGTTCGGCTATGGCTACACCTTC. As protein: CASSPRQGFGYGYTF.

The table lists this clonotype with many counts. The CDR3 protein is CASSLNPVQETQYF. The CDR3, as DNA: TGTGCCAGCAGCTTAAACCCCGTCCAAGAGACCCAGTACTTC. The chain joins TRBV7-2 to TRBJ2-5; D unclear. CDR3 length: 14 residues. Germline values: CDR1 SGHTA, CDR2 FQGNSA. The V end was cut by 2 bases, the J end by 1 base, with 8 bases between.

This clonotype has more than one count but fewer than ten. The J gene is TRBJ1-2, the V gene TRBV12-3 or TRBV12-4; 8 positions agree with TRBD1. CDR3 length: 13 amino acids. Losses at the gene ends were 6 bases for V and 8 bases for J; bases not matched to a gene: 8. The CDR3 sequence: CASRQGGAYGYTF. CDR3 nucleotide sequence: TGTGCCAGCAGACAGGGGGGTGCCTACGGCTACACCTTC.